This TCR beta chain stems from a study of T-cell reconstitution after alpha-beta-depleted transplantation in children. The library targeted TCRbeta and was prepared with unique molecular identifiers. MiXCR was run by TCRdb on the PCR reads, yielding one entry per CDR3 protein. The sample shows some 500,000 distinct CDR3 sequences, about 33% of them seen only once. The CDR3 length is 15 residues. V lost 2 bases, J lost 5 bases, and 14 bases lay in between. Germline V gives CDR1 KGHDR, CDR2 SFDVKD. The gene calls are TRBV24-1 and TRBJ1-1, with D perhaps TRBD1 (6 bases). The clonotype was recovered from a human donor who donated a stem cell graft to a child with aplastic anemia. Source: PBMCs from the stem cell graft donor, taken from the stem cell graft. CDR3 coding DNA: TGTGCCACCAGTGATTCGACAGGTAGGTCAACTGAAGCTTTCTTT. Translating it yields CATSDSTGRSTEAFF.